This entry concerns a single T cell receptor beta chain. Data came from immunoSEQ multiplex PCR; TCRdb stores just in-frame clones and leaves some out. This sample has about 72,000 clones; around 88% occur once, and the top ten carry about 0.9%. The data were taken from a study of OX40 agonist ivuxolimab in advanced cancers. Whole-study context: Patients received intravenous ivuxolimab every 2 weeks at 0.01 to 10 mg/kg.

This CDR3 is built from 15 residues. V was cut by 4 bases and J by 8 bases, with 16 bases left in between. Germline loops: CDR1 SGHRS, CDR2 YFSETQ. The specimen comprised CD4+ or CD8+ T cells sorted from blood, sampled in a trial of the OX40 agonist ivuxolimab. V usage is TRBV5-1 and J usage is TRBJ1-6; D is unclear. This sequence was found in an adult with an advanced solid tumor such as melanoma, head and neck, liver or kidney cancer. The CDR3 loop reads CASSANSRSDSPLHF. CDR3 nucleotide sequence: TGCGCCAGCAGCGCGAACAGCCGAAGTGATTCACCCCTCCACTTT.